Following are 22 T cell receptor beta chains from one sample sequenced in a study of metastatic and nonmetastatic thyroid tumors. Each patient came to thyroid surgery without any prior treatment (of any kind). With MiXCR, TCRdb called clones anew from the PCR reads. The sample lists approximately 17,000 clones; 25% to 30% were seen once. Material: adjacent normal tissue. These receptor sequences come from a female donor with papillary thyroid cancer or a benign thyroid nodule (not recorded which). Some clones in this sample may be carry-over from other donors' samples.

This chain joins TRBV7-9 and TRBJ1-1; no clear D gene. CDR1 and CDR2 from the germline V gene are SEHNR and FQNEAQ (reference sequence). The CDR3 length is 13 residues. Trimming shortened V by 2 bases and J by 7 bases, and 11 bases separated the two germline ends. CDR3 bases: TGTGCCAGCAGCTTAAGGGCGGCAAGTGAAGCTTTCTTT. It yields the protein CASSLRAASEAFF.

This clone showed up many times. The genes are TRBV6-4 and TRBJ2-7; unclear D gene. The length of the CDR3 is 17 residues. CDR1 and CDR2 (germline): MRHNA, SNTAGT. Trimming removed 4 bases from V and 3 bases from J, with 22 bases in between. In DNA form, the CDR3 reads TGTGCCAGCAGTGCTCCCCGGGTCCGAACATTACACTACGAGCAGTACTTC. Protein sequence: CASSAPRVRTLHYEQYF.

This chain connects TRBV6-2 or TRBV6-3 to TRBJ2-5, with TRBD1 matching over 7 bases. V lost 8 bases to trimming and J lost 5 bases; unmatched junction nucleotides: 8. Germline assignment: CDR1 MNHEY and CDR2 SVGEGT. The CDR3 has 13 amino acids. Here the CDR3 DNA reads TGTGCCAGCCGATATACAGGGGAGGAGACCCAGTACTTC. Its protein is CASRYTGEETQYF.

The chain uses TRBV9 and TRBJ2-1; TRBD2 aligns across 11 bases. Losses at the gene ends were 6 bases for V and 9 bases for J; bases not matched to a gene: 8. The length of the CDR3 is 14 residues. The V gene's germline CDR1 is SGDLS and CDR2 YYNGEE. The CDR3 DNA sequence: TGTGCCAGCAACAGGGGGACTAGCGGTAGTGAGCAGTTCTTC. Translated, it gives CASNRGTSGSEQFF.

This clone was counted many times. This chain links TRBV9 with TRBJ2-4; D is tentatively TRBD1 or TRBD2 (5 bases each). The CDR3 is 13 amino acids. V lost 2 bases to trimming and J lost 7 bases, with 10 bases between them. Germline values: CDR1 SGDLS, CDR2 YYNGEE. The CDR3: CASSVDGDNIQYF. The CDR3 nucleotides are TGTGCCAGCAGCGTTGACGGGGACAACATTCAGTACTTC.

In the case of this clone: Because the CDR3 is missing its conserved closing phenylalanine or tryptophan, this is likely a read error. The chain uses TRBV30 and TRBJ2-7; D gene uncertain. The CDR3 loop spans 11 amino acids. Germline loops: CDR1 GTSNPN, CDR2 SVGIG (reference sequence). Trimming shortened V by 2 bases and J by 8 bases, and 10 bases separated the two germline ends. This CDR3 reads CAWSRGVQQYL. The CDR3 DNA sequence: TGTGCCTGGAGTCGAGGCGTTCAGCAGTACCTC.

About this clone: A read error may be the cause here, since a much bigger clone is one base away. The chain couples TRBV7-3 to TRBJ2-7; D gene uncertain. From germline, CDR1 is SGHTA and CDR2 FQGTGA. CDR3 length equals 14 residues. This CDR3 is CVSSLYTGSYEQYF. The CDR3 DNA reads TGTGTCAGCAGCTTATATACGGGCTCCTACGAGCAGTACTTC.

The genes are TRBV7-9 and TRBJ1-2, with D unresolved. Germline V gene lookup returns CDR1 SEHNR and CDR2 FQNEAQ (reference sequence). CDR3 size: 11 residues. V was trimmed by 3 bases and J by 8 bases, leaving 7 bases between them. Written as DNA, the CDR3 is TGTGCCAGCAGCTTGGCCGGAGGCTACACCTTC. Protein product: CASSLAGGYTF.

This clone was counted a few times. The CDR3 protein is CASSTFDGNQPQHF. The CDR3 region has the DNA TGTGCCAGTAGTACATTCGACGGTAATCAGCCCCAGCATTTT. V usage is TRBV19 and J usage is TRBJ1-5, with no clear D. This CDR3 is 14 amino acids long. Germline CDR1 and CDR2: LNHDA and SQIVND (reference sequence). Trimming left V 4 bases short and J 4 bases short, with 11 bases between. Complete variable domain (other parts from reference TRBV19 and TRBJ1-5): DGGITQSPKYLFRKEGQNVTLSCEQNLNHDAMYWYRQDPGQGLRLIYYSQIVNDFQKGDIAEGYSVSREKKESFPLTVTSAQKNPTAFYLCASSTFDGNQPQHFGDGTRLSIL.

V gene TRBV20-1 combines with J gene TRBJ2-7; 8 bases line up with TRBD2. V lost 5 bases and J lost 0; bases outside the gene matches: 9. From germline, CDR1 is DFQATT and CDR2 SNEGSKA (reference sequence). The CDR3 has 15 amino acids. The CDR3 protein is CSAPRGGGISYEQYF. The CDR3 region has the DNA TGCAGTGCTCCCCGGGGCGGGGGGATCTCCTACGAGCAGTACTTC.

The chain joins TRBV11-3 to TRBJ2-5; D not certain. The germline V gene has CDR1 SGHNT and CDR2 YENEEA. The CDR3 has 11 amino acids. Trimming shortened V by 5 bases and J by 3 bases, and 4 bases separated the two germline ends. CDR3 protein: CASSIEETQYF. CDR3 in DNA: TGTGCCAGCAGCATTGAAGAGACCCAGTACTTC.

Of note for this clone: Other nucleotide sequences in the sample specify the same CDR3. The J gene is TRBJ2-7, the V gene TRBV7-2; 8 bases agree with TRBD1. Trimming removed 5 bases from V and 4 bases from J; junction bases left unmatched: 10. CDR3 length: 15 residues. Germline V lookup: CDR1 SGHTA, CDR2 FQGNSA. The CDR3: CASSHNSGQVYEQYF. The CDR3 bases are TGTGCCAGCAGCCACAACTCGGGACAGGTTTACGAGCAGTACTTC. Using reference TRBV7-2 and TRBJ2-7 for the parts outside the CDR3, the full variable domain is GAGVSQSPSNKVTEKGKDVELRCDPISGHTALYWYRQSLGQGLEFLIYFQGNSAPDKSGLPSDRFSAERTGGSVSTLTIQRTQQEDSAVYLCASSHNSGQVYEQYFGPGTRLTVT.

The chain employs TRBV30 and TRBJ1-2; TRBD1 is a possible D gene (6 bases). The germline V and J ends were trimmed by 5 bases and 8 bases, with 15 bases remaining between them. This CDR3 has 12 amino acids. CDR1 is GTSNPN, CDR2 SVGIG, per germline (reference sequence). The CDR3 coding sequence is TGTGCCTGGCGAGGGGGGGCGGAGGGCTACACCTTC. The encoded protein is CAWRGGAEGYTF.

As concerns this clone: Additional DNA sequences in this sample encode the identical CDR3. J is TRBJ1-5 and V is TRBV19, with D tentatively TRBD1 (6 bases). CDR3 length: 18 residues. Trimming shortened V by 4 bases and J by 1 base, and 20 bases separated the two germline ends. The germline V gene has CDR1 LNHDA and CDR2 SQIVND (reference sequence). The CDR3 region has the DNA TGTGCCAGTAGTAACAGGGTGGTAATTAGCGGAAGCAATCAGCCCCAGCATTTT. Amino acids: CASSNRVVISGSNQPQHF. Using reference TRBV19 and TRBJ1-5 for the parts outside the CDR3, the full variable domain is DGGITQSPKYLFRKEGQNVTLSCEQNLNHDAMYWYRQDPGQGLRLIYYSQIVNDFQKGDIAEGYSVSREKKESFPLTVTSAQKNPTAFYLCASSNRVVISGSNQPQHFGDGTRLSIL.

This chain joins TRBV12-3 or TRBV12-4 and TRBJ2-5; D unresolved. V was cut by 2 bases and J by 7 bases, with 11 bases left in between. The CDR3 covers 13 residues. Here the CDR3 reads CASSLTSRRTQYF. The DNA for the CDR3 is TGTGCCAGCAGTTTAACGTCTCGGAGGACCCAGTACTTC.

The V call is TRBV7-9, the J call TRBJ1-1; 9 bases align to TRBD1. The CDR3 covers 15 residues. With V trimmed by 5 bases and J by 3 bases, 7 bases remained unmatched. Germline loops: CDR1 SEHNR, CDR2 FQNEAQ (reference sequence). CDR3 DNA sequence: TGTGCCAGCAGCCTTACAGGGGGCAAGGACACTGAAGCTTTCTTT. Translation gives CASSLTGGKDTEAFF.

The gene calls are TRBV19 and TRBJ1-5, with 7 bases fitting TRBD1. Germline lookup yields CDR1 LNHDA and CDR2 SQIVND (reference sequence). Trimming cost V 4 bases and J 3 bases; bases outside gene matches: 15. The CDR3 length is 18 residues. For the CDR3, the DNA is TGTGCCAGTAGTACCGACCCCGCGCCGGGACAGATCAATCAGCCCCAGCATTTT. Its protein is CASSTDPAPGQINQPQHF.

V gene TRBV7-8 combines with J gene TRBJ2-3; 9 bases fit TRBD2. The germline CDR1 and CDR2 sequences are SGHVS and FQNEAQ. The CDR3 has 17 amino acids. The V and J ends lost 3 bases and 2 bases, in that order; junction bases with no gene match: 9. The CDR3 nucleotides read TGTGCCAGCAGCTTTCTTCCTAGCGGGACGAACACAGATACGCAGTATTTT. This translates into CASSFLPSGTNTDTQYF.

This clone was seen a handful of times. The V gene is TRBV11-2, the J gene TRBJ2-7, with 8 bases identical to TRBD1. Germline-derived CDR1 and CDR2 are SGHAT and FQNNGV. The CDR3 runs 14 residues. V lost 3 bases to trimming and J lost 0 bases; unmatched junction nucleotides: 1. CDR3 sequence (DNA): TGTGCCAGCAGCTTCGGGACAGGCTCCTACGAGCAGTACTTC. This sequence encodes CASSFGTGSYEQYF.

This clone showed up many times. The chain couples TRBV10-3 to TRBJ1-6, with D hard to call. There are 18 residues in the CDR3. The germline V and J ends were trimmed by 0 bases and 5 bases, with 17 bases remaining between them. Germline values: CDR1 ENHRY, CDR2 SYGVKD. The CDR3 bases are TGTGCCATCAGTGAGTCACCCCGCATAAGGTCCCATAATTCACCCCTCCACTTT. Residues: CAISESPRIRSHNSPLHF.

This rearrangement joins TRBV7-2 to TRBJ2-7; D is unresolved. In germline, CDR1 is SGHTA, CDR2 FQGNSA. CDR3 size: 15 residues. Trimming took off 1 base at V and 2 bases at J, with 12 bases between the two ends. The CDR3 DNA is TGTGCCAGCAGCTTAGAGTACACAGACGCCTACGAGCAGTACTTC. Translation gives CASSLEYTDAYEQYF. Together with reference TRBV7-2 and TRBJ2-7, the CDR3 gives the full variable domain: GAGVSQSPSNKVTEKGKDVELRCDPISGHTALYWYRQSLGQGLEFLIYFQGNSAPDKSGLPSDRFSAERTGGSVSTLTIQRTQQEDSAVYLCASSLEYTDAYEQYFGPGTRLTVT.

The chain couples TRBV7-2 to TRBJ2-7; TRBD2 is a possible D gene (5 bases). V was pared by 4 bases and J by 3 bases, with 13 bases between. The CDR3 extends over 14 amino acids. Germline V gene sequence: CDR1 SGHTA, CDR2 FQGNSA. The CDR3 region has the DNA TGTGCCAGCAGCTCCCGGACTGGATTCTACGAGCAGTACTTC. Translating gives CASSSRTGFYEQYF.